This T cell receptor beta chain was documented in a study of naive and memory T cell subsets (dated by TCRdb to about 2017). In terms of the full investigation: The study applied an open-source, UMI-based TCR alpha and beta sequencing pipeline to sorted naive and memory peripheral blood T cell subsets. The results of the functional CMV T cell responses matched the IgG serology results in every case. RNA was DNase-treated and reverse transcribed with TCR constant-region primers, mostly using SuperScript III. Study-wide findings and limitations: The repertoire findings for the naive and memory subsets could not be validated, as no ground truth was available. Each clonotype was defined as a single alpha or beta chain sequence rather than as a paired alpha/beta receptor. The abundance of TCRs followed a power law with an exponent that differed between naive and memory subsets yet stayed consistent across the three individuals. After error correction, only a single occurrence was seen for over 95% of naive TCR sequences, so much steeper abundance distributions were produced than in memory subsets. RNA-based TCR counts may be affected by expression changes linked to T cell activation and differentiation. In both CD4 and CD8 cells, the Gini index increased while Shannon and inverse Simpson diversity decreased from naive through CM, EM and EMRA.

Libraries were constructed by UMI-ligation and nested PCR. To cover both TRBC1 and TRBC2, the beta constant-region primer consisted of an equimolar mix of two oligonucleotides. A single-stranded oligonucleotide containing the SP2 primer and a 12-nucleotide UMI was joined to the 3' end of the cDNA by T4 RNA ligase 1. Four rounds of PCR were used to amplify ligated cDNA, with nested alpha and beta constant-region primers being used together with the SP2 primer. The ligation reaction was kept at 16 degrees C for about 18-24 hours. PCR2 was typically run as a SYBR Green qPCR and stopped at a predetermined threshold to prevent over-amplification. All purifications after the first were performed with Agencourt AMPure XP magnetic beads. Library amounts were measured by Qubit and library quality was assessed on a TapeStation, where the main peak was expected at around 650 bp. Sequencing of the pooled libraries was done on an Illumina MiSeq using v2 2x251 paired-end kits, which typically yielded roughly 0.95-2.3 million reads per sample. Each sample was pooled at 4 nM, and roughly 5-7% PhiX was included to help cluster recognition. As for the original processing: Decombinator assigned V and J genes to Demultiplexor-processed FASTQ reads by tag matching, allowing a single base-pair mismatch. By using UMIs, Collapsinator corrected both sequencing errors and the frequency errors caused by PCR heterogeneity. TCRs were translated and CDR3s were extracted from the conserved cysteine to the FGXG phenylalanine by CDR3Translator, with non-productive sequences being flagged. Repertoires were subsampled to equal numbers of UMI-defined TCRs before Gini, Shannon entropy and inverse Simpson indices were calculated. Power-law fits to clonotype abundance distributions were performed by maximum likelihood within the linear range. On one naive CD8 sample, the pipeline and MIGEC gave similar UMI counts, unique TCR numbers and clonal distributions. A set of roughly 6,600 CMV-associated CDR3 sequences, compiled from VDJdb and a published dataset, was used to search the repertoires. TCRdb applied fastp at Q25 and MiXCR to the public reads, then kept only in-frame beta chains. Rows matching on CDR3 protein sequence are summarized as one entry with the most common DNA and genes. It is TCRdb's table, rather than the study itself, that gives the V and J calls and clone size. In this sample the table shows 65,000 to 85,000 distinct CDR3 sequences, around 13% of which occur a single time. The ten biggest clones cover roughly 0.84% of the sample.

The sample holds a few counts of this clonotype. The antigen it recognizes is unknown. Per-nucleotide qualities are absent, and no much larger clonotype sits a single base away. CDR1 is given as DFQATT and CDR2 as SNEGSKA, both from the germline V gene (reference sequence). V loses 0 bases, J loses 2 bases, and the germline ends lie 16 bases apart. The CDR3 covers 17 residues, taking in both the cysteine and the phenylalanine. The DNA shown is the 51-base CDR3, in frame from base 1. TCR alpha and beta chain libraries were amplified separately from the second PCR step onward. To determine each donor's CMV status, fresh PBMCs were stimulated overnight with CMV viral lysate, and IFNgamma production from CD4+ T cells was then assessed. CD4 T cells were positively selected using Miltenyi beads, after which CD8 T cells were positively selected from the CD4-negative fraction. Cells were stained for CD3, CD4, CD8, CD45RA, CD27 and a live/dead dye and were sorted on a BD Aria II into four subsets based on CD45RA and CD27. A few healthy volunteers provided blood, and each donor's sample was split into CD4 and CD8 T cells and then further divided into four differentiation subsets. Roughly 0.11 L of peripheral blood was collected from each donor, and PBMC were isolated by Ficoll-Paque PLUS density-gradient centrifugation. Sorted cells were lysed in RLT buffer, and RNA was extracted with a Qiagen RNeasy kit and stored at -80°C.

This receptor was obtained from a human donor in good health. The sample consisted of central memory CD4+ T cells from blood. The intended sense of this specimen's cell subset or site label: central memory, CD45RA- CD27+. The chain couples TRBV20-1 to TRBJ1-4; the D segment could be TRBD1, given 5 matching bases. The CDR3 reads as follows: CSARDVVGGRTNEKLFF. The nucleotide sequence reads as follows: TGCAGTGCTAGAGATGTGGTTGGGGGTAGGACTAATGAAAAACTGTTTTTT.